The 3 T cell receptor beta chains below all came from one sample that was sequenced in a study of T cells after yellow fever vaccination. MiXCR, applied by TCRdb to the 5' RACE reads, yields one record per CDR3 protein. The profile covers 30,000 or so distinct CDR3 sequences, with 5.5% to 8% appearing a single time and 20% to 25% taken by the ten largest. The starting material was PBMCs, either bulk or a sorted T-cell subset (CD4+, CD8+, memory, or dextramer-sorted; not recorded which), obtained on the day of the yellow fever booster vaccination. The receptor set was obtained from a man under 40 who received the YFV17D yellow fever vaccine.

This clonotype was seen at least ten times. The chain links TRBV5-1 to TRBJ1-1; 9 nucleotides align to TRBD1. Germline assignment: CDR1 SGHRS and CDR2 YFSETQ. V dropped 1 base and J dropped 4; count of bases not matched to a gene: 8. The CDR3 sequence is 16 residues long. The DNA for the CDR3 is TGCGCCAGCAGCTTGATGACAGGGGGAGGTGGCACTGAAGCTTTCTTT. Its protein product is CASSLMTGGGGTEAFF.

This clonotype was seen repeatedly, ten times or more. The CDR3 sequence is CASSNRLAGDPEQFF. The CDR3 DNA reads as TGCGCCAGCAGCAACAGACTAGCGGGAGACCCTGAGCAGTTCTTC. This rearrangement joins TRBV5-1 to TRBJ2-1, with TRBD2 identical over 12 bases. The CDR3 covers 15 residues. Germline CDR1 is SGHRS and CDR2 is YFSETQ. The V and J ends lost 4 bases and 9 bases, in that order; junction bases with no gene match: 8. Full variable domain (missing parts from reference TRBV5-1 and TRBJ2-1): KAGVTQTPRYLIKTRGQQVTLSCSPISGHRSVSWYQQTPGQGLQFLFEYFSETQRNKGNFPGRFSGRQFSNSRSEMNVSTLELGDSALYLCASSNRLAGDPEQFFGPGTRLTVL.

This clonotype was seen ten or more times. V usage is TRBV19 and J usage is TRBJ2-7; TRBD1 matches at 7 bases. This CDR3 spans 15 amino acids. Germline V gene data show CDR1 as LNHDA and CDR2 as SQIVND (reference sequence). V trimming: 4 bases; J trimming: 2 bases; junction bases outside the gene matches: 8. The CDR3 nucleotides read TGTGCCAGTAGTACCCGGGACAGAGCCACCTACGAGCAGTACTTC. It is translated as CASSTRDRATYEQYF.